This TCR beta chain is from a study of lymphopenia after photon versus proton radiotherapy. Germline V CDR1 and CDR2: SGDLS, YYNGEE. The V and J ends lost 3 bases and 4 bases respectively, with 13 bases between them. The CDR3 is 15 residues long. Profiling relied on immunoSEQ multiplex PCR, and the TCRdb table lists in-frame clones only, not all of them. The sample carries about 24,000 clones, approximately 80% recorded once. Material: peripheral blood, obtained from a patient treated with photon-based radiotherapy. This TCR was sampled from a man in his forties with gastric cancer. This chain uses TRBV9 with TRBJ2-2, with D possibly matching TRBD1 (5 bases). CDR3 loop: CASSDPSRATGELFF. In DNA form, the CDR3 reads TGTGCCAGCAGCGACCCGTCCAGGGCCACCGGGGAGCTGTTTTTT.